These 21 T cell receptor beta chains were all obtained from the same sample, sequenced in a study of blood T cell repertoires in COVID-19. Only in-frame clones appear in the TCRdb table, and some are missing; sequencing was by immunoSEQ multiplex PCR. The sample lists approximately 250,000 clones, 86% seen once, with approximately 14% in the top ten. The sample comprised peripheral blood. The receptors originated from a woman in her 70s with COVID-19, enrolled during active disease.

In its sample, this clone was seen once. The chain is built from TRBV28 and TRBJ1-1; D remains unclear. The CDR3 contains 11 residues. V lost 2 bases to trimming and J lost 8 bases, with 6 bases between them. The germline gives CDR1 MDHEN, CDR2 SYDVKM. The CDR3 DNA reads as TGTGCCAGCAGTTTAGTCGGGGAAGCTTTCTTT. It yields the protein CASSLVGEAFF.

J is TRBJ1-6 and V is TRBV6-6; TRBD1 might be the D (6 bases). The ends were cut back, 7 bases at V and 7 bases at J, with 20 bases in the middle. The CDR3 covers 16 residues. Germline V CDR1 and CDR2: MNHNY, SVGAGI (reference sequence). The CDR3 loop is CASTLGTSTGNSPLHF. CDR3 nucleotides: TGTGCCAGCACCCTAGGGACATCAACAGGGAATTCACCCCTCCACTTT.

The V gene is TRBV6-1, the J gene TRBJ2-7, with D perhaps matching TRBD2 (5 bases). The V end lost 2 bases, the J end lost 10 bases, and 12 bases lay between the germline ends. Germline CDR1 reads MNHNS; CDR2 reads SASEGT. There are 12 residues in the CDR3. Here the CDR3 reads CASSEHIREQYF. CDR3 DNA sequence: TGTGCCAGCAGTGAACACATTCGGGAACAGTACTTC.

This chain connects TRBV27 to TRBJ2-7; 10 nucleotides agree with TRBD2. The CDR3 consists of 16 residues. The V gene's germline CDR1 is MNHEY and CDR2 SMNVEV (reference sequence). V gave up 1 base and J gave up 2 bases; unmatched junction bases: 5. The CDR3 loop reads CASSLWGTSAAYEQYF. The CDR3 bases are TGTGCCAGCAGTTTATGGGGGACTAGCGCGGCCTACGAGCAGTACTTC.

The chain employs TRBV27 and TRBJ1-6; 7 bases agree with TRBD1. CDR1 is MNHEY and CDR2 is SMNVEV in the germline V gene (reference sequence). The CDR3 totals 16 residues. J lost 8 bases, V lost 6 bases, and 13 bases had no gene match. CDR3 sequence (DNA): TGTGCCAGCAGAGCAGGGGGGACAGAATCCTATTCACCCCTCCACTTT. Translating gives CASRAGGTESYSPLHF.

The gene calls are TRBV24-1 and TRBJ2-1; 7 bases agree with TRBD1. V shed 2 bases and J 4 bases; nucleotides not matched to a gene: 16. There are 19 residues in the CDR3. The germline CDR1 and CDR2 sequences are KGHDR and SFDVKD. The CDR3, as DNA: TGTGCCACCAGTGATTCCTTCCACCGGGACAGATCAACTTACAATGAGCAGTTCTTC. Translated, it gives CATSDSFHRDRSTYNEQFF.

The V gene is TRBV4-2, the J gene TRBJ2-5; D is unresolved. Germline CDR1 reads LGHNA; CDR2 reads YNFKEQ. The CDR3 runs to 11 residues. Trimming left V 1 base short and J 7 bases short, with 4 bases between. CDR3 sequence reads: CASSQAWTQYF. The CDR3 DNA is TGTGCCAGCAGCCAAGCCTGGACCCAGTACTTC.

The table lists this clone with a count of one. The J gene is TRBJ1-2, the V gene TRBV2, with TRBD1 identical over 7 bases. CDR3 length equals 13 residues. CDR1 is SNHLY and CDR2 is FYNNEI in the germline V gene. V shed 4 bases, J shed 4 bases, and the junction held 3 bases outside the gene matches. The CDR3 coding sequence is TGTGCCAGCAGTGGACAGGGACTCTATGGCTACACCTTC. Its translation is CASSGQGLYGYTF.

V gene TRBV18 combines with J gene TRBJ1-4; D possibly corresponds to TRBD1 (6 bases). The CDR3 spans 14 residues. Germline V gives CDR1 KGHSH, CDR2 LQKENI. Trimming cost V 6 bases and J 5 bases, with 13 bases left between them. The CDR3 sequence: CASSMRGANEKLFF. The CDR3 DNA sequence: TGTGCCAGCTCCATGCGGGGGGCGAATGAAAAACTGTTTTTT.

The V and J genes are TRBV6-6 and TRBJ1-2; TRBD1 is a possible D gene (5 bases). Between the trimmed V and J ends, which lost 4 bases and 4 bases, there was a span of 10 bases. The CDR3 has 13 residues. CDR1 is MNHNY, CDR2 SVGAGI, per germline (reference sequence). The CDR3 loop reads CASSFPDSYGYTF. CDR3 nucleotides: TGTGCCAGCAGTTTCCCAGACAGCTATGGCTACACCTTC.

The chain carries TRBV6-2 or TRBV6-3 and TRBJ2-7; D possibly corresponds to TRBD2 (6 bases). The CDR3 is made up of 15 amino acids. The V end lost 2 bases, the J end lost 3 bases, and 14 bases lay between the germline ends. Germline V gene lookup returns CDR1 MNHEY and CDR2 SVGEGT. The CDR3 DNA is TGTGCCAGCAGTTACGGGGCCGGGGGTTACTACGAGCAGTACTTC. This encodes CASSYGAGGYYEQYF.

V is TRBV5-1 and J is TRBJ2-5, with 8 bases matching TRBD1. CDR1 and CDR2 from the germline V gene are SGHRS and YFSETQ. V gave up 4 bases and J gave up 5 bases; unmatched junction bases: 7. The CDR3 totals 14 residues. The CDR3 loop is CASSPGQGAETQYF. DNA of the CDR3: TGCGCCAGCAGCCCGGGCCAGGGGGCGGAGACCCAGTACTTC.

This chain connects TRBV5-6 to TRBJ2-7; 8 nucleotides agree with TRBD1. This CDR3 is 13 amino acids long. Losses at the gene ends were 5 bases for V and 3 bases for J; bases not matched to a gene: 4. Germline assignment: CDR1 SGHDT and CDR2 YYEEEE. CDR3 DNA sequence: TGTGCCAGCAGAGCCGGACAGGGCTACGAGCAGTACTTC. As protein: CASRAGQGYEQYF. Full variable domain (remainder filled in from reference TRBV5-6 and TRBJ2-7): DAGVTQSPTHLIKTRGQQVTLRCSPKSGHDTVSWYQQALGQGPQFIFQYYEEEERQRGNFPDRFSGHQFPNYSSELNVNALLLGDSALYLCASRAGQGYEQYFGPGTRLTVT.

This clone occurred once. The CDR3 nucleotides read TGTGCCAGCAGCAGTCACAGGGGGCGCTTAAGGGGCTACACCTTC. It codes for CASSSHRGRLRGYTF. This chain uses TRBV11-2 with TRBJ1-2; 9 bases agree with TRBD1. V dropped 5 bases and J dropped 8; count of bases not matched to a gene: 12. The CDR3 covers 15 residues. The germline V gene encodes CDR1 SGHAT and CDR2 FQNNGV. Supplemented by reference TRBV11-2 and TRBJ1-2, the full variable domain reads EAGVAQSPRYKIIEKRQSVAFWCNPISGHATLYWYQQILGQGPKLLIQFQNNGVVDDSQLPKDRFSAERLKGVDSTLKIQPAKLEDSAVYLCASSSHRGRLRGYTFGSGTRLTVV.

In this sample, this clone turned up once. The chain is built from TRBV5-4 and TRBJ1-1; D uncertain. Deletions cut 3 bases from V and 6 bases from J, with 9 bases between. Germline V gene sequence: CDR1 SGHNT, CDR2 YYREEE (reference sequence). CDR3 size: 12 residues. This CDR3 reads CASSSPFAEAFF. The CDR3 coding sequence is TGTGCCAGCAGCTCCCCGTTTGCTGAAGCTTTCTTT.

The V and J genes are TRBV6-5 and TRBJ1-5, with D uncertain. CDR1 and CDR2 from the germline V gene are MNHEY and SVGAGI. Trimming removed 11 bases from V and 2 bases from J, with 19 bases in between. The CDR3 loop spans 15 amino acids. CDR3 residues: CAYSPGSQGNQPQHF. For the CDR3, the DNA is TGTGCCTATAGTCCGGGGTCCCAAGGCAATCAGCCCCAGCATTTT.

This clone has a handful of counts. The chain uses TRBV19 and TRBJ2-7; D ambiguous. This CDR3 region has 14 residues. Germline V gives CDR1 LNHDA, CDR2 SQIVND (reference sequence). V lost 5 bases, J lost 1 base, and 12 bases lay in between. Written as DNA, the CDR3 is TGTGCCAGTAGTCCCCAGCGTCTTTCCTACGAGCAGTACTTC. Translation gives CASSPQRLSYEQYF.

J is TRBJ1-2 and V is TRBV10-1, with 9 bases lining up with TRBD1. Germline V CDR1 and CDR2: WNHNN, SYGVQD (reference sequence). The ends lost 6 bases at V and 6 bases at J; junction bases unmatched: 2. The CDR3 length is 12 residues. The CDR3 DNA sequence: TGCGCCAGCAGGGACAGGGGACATGGCTACACCTTC. It yields the protein CASRDRGHGYTF.

This clone has a single count. The chain is built from TRBV5-1 and TRBJ2-3; D may be TRBD2 (6 bases). V lost 4 bases, J lost 6 bases, and 15 bases lay in between. Germline V gene sequence: CDR1 SGHRS, CDR2 YFSETQ. The CDR3 totals 14 residues. The CDR3 sequence: CASSLHQGRDTQYF. The CDR3 DNA sequence: TGCGCCAGCAGCCTCCACCAAGGGAGGGATACGCAGTATTTT.

CDR3 amino acids: CASSLNLELTQYF. Here the CDR3 DNA reads TGTGCCAGCAGTTTAAATCTAGAACTTACGCAGTATTTT. The chain uses TRBV28 and TRBJ2-3; no clear D. Germline V CDR1 and CDR2: MDHEN, SYDVKM. The CDR3 runs to 13 residues. Trimming cost V 2 bases and J 8 bases, with 11 bases left between them.

The chain links TRBV18 to TRBJ1-4, with D perhaps TRBD1 (6 bases). Germline-derived CDR1 and CDR2 are KGHSH and LQKENI. Between the trimmed V and J ends, which lost 0 bases and 8 bases, there was a span of 13 bases. The length of the CDR3 is 15 residues. CDR3 coding DNA: TGTGCCAGCTCACCACCGAAGGGGGATGGAGAAAAACTGTTTTTT. Amino acids: CASSPPKGDGEKLFF.